These 2 T cell receptor beta chains were all obtained from the same sample, sequenced in a study of PD-1 blockade in classical Hodgkin lymphoma. Each and every patient relapsed after autologous stem cell transplantation, and patients got differing brentuximab vedotin exposure. TCRdb's table, derived via immunoSEQ multiplex PCR, lists solely in-frame clones and lacks some. Of 25,000 to 30,000 clones in the sample, around 80% were seen once. The material was peripheral blood mononuclear cells (PBMCs), obtained before the second cycle of nivolumab. The receptors derive from a human donor with classical Hodgkin lymphoma.

The chain links TRBV7-9 to TRBJ1-6; possible D gene TRBD1, 5 bases. The CDR3 sequence is 16 residues long. CDR1 is SEHNR and CDR2 is FQNEAQ in the germline V gene (reference sequence). Trimming removed 0 bases from V and 4 bases from J, with 10 bases in between. The CDR3 is CASSLAGGSYNSPLHF. CDR3 nucleotides: TGTGCCAGCAGCTTAGCGGGGGGATCTTATAATTCACCCCTCCACTTT. Together with reference TRBV7-9 and TRBJ1-6, the CDR3 gives the full variable domain: DTGVSQNPRHKITKRGQNVTFRCDPISEHNRLYWYRQTLGQGPEFLTYFQNEAQLEKSRLLSDRFSAERPKGSFSTLEIQRTEQGDSAMYLCASSLAGGSYNSPLHFGNGTRLTVT.

This rearrangement joins TRBV7-8 to TRBJ2-2; 8 bases align to TRBD1. With V trimmed by 2 bases and J by 5 bases, 4 bases remained unmatched. Germline V gene sequence: CDR1 SGHVS, CDR2 FQNEAQ. The CDR3 is made up of 15 amino acids. CDR3 sequence: CASSLSTGGTGELFF. CDR3 sequence (DNA): TGTGCCAGCAGCTTAAGCACAGGGGGAACCGGGGAGCTGTTTTTT.